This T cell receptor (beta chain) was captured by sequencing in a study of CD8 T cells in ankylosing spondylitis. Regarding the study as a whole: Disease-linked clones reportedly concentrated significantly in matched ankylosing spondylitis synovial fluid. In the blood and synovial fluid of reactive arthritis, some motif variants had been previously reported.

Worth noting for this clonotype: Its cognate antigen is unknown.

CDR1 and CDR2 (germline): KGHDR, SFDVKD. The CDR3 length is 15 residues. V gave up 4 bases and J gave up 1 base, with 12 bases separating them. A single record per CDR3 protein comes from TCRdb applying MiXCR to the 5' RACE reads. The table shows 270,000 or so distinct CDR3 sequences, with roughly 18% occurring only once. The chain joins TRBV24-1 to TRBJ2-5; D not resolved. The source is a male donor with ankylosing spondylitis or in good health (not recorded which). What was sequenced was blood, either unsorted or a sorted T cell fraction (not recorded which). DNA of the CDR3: TGTGCCACCAGTGAGGGCTCCAGGCTCCAAGAGACCCAGTACTTC. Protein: CATSEGSRLQETQYF.